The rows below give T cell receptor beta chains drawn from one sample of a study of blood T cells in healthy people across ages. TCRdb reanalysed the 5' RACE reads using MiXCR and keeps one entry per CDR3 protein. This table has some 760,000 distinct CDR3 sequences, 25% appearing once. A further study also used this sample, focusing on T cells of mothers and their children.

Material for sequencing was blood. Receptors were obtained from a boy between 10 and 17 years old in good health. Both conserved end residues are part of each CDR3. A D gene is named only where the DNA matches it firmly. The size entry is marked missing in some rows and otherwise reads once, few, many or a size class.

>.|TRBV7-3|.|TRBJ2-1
TGTGCCAGCAGTTTGCAGGGCAGTGGGATCAATGAGCAGTTCTTC
CASSLQGSGINEQFF
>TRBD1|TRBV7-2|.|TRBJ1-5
TGTGCCAGCAGCTTGGGACAGGGCCCCAATCAGCCCCAGCATTTT
CASSLGQGPNQPQHF
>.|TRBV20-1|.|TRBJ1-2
TGCAGTGCTAGAAAATCCTATGGCTACACCTTC
CSARKSYGYTF
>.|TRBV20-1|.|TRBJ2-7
TGCAGTGCTAGTTCTAGCGTGAGCTCCTACGAGCAGTACTTC
CSASSSVSSYEQYF
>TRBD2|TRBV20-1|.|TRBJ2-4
TGCAGTGCTAGATCCCCCTCTAGCGGGGGGGCCTCAACCATTCAGTACTTC
CSARSPSSGGASTIQYF
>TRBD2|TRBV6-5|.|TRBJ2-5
TGTGCCAGCAGTAGAGGACTAGCATCAGAGACCCAGCACTTC
CASSRGLASETQHF
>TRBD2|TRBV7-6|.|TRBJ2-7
TGTGCCAGCAGCCCGGGAGGTGGGGACGAGCAGTACTTC
CASSPGGGDEQYF
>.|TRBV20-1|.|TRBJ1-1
TGCAGTGCCCCTGAGGGAACTGAAGCTTTCTTT
CSAPEGTEAFF
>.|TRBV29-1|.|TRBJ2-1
TGCAGCGTTGCGGGGCAGGGTTACAATGAGCAGTTCTTC
CSVAGQGYNEQFF
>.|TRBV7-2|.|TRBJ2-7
TGTGCCAGCAGCTCGACGCCCTCCAAGCAGTACTTC
CASSSTPSKQYF
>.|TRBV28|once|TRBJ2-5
TGTGCCAGCGGCGACTTGGGGAAGACCCAGTACTTC
CASGDLGKTQYF
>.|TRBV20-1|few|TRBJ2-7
TGCAGTGCTAGAGATCAGGACGAGTACTACGAGCAGTACTTC
CSARDQDEYYEQYF
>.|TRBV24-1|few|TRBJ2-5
TGTGCCACCAGTGACCCGGTACCGAGTAGGGAGACCCAGTACTTC
CATSDPVPSRETQYF
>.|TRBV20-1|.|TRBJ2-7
TGCAGTGCTAGAGGTCCTTCTAGCGCGAGTTACGAGCAGTACTTC
CSARGPSSASYEQYF
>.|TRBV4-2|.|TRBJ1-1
TGTGCCAGCAGCCAACGGCCGGGCGGAAGCACTGAAGCTTTCTTT
CASSQRPGGSTEAFF
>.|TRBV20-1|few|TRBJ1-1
TGCAGTGCTAAAACGGGGGGCGTCGACCCTTTCTTT
CSAKTGGVDPFF
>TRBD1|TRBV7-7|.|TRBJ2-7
TGTGCTAGCAGTTCAGGGGGTGGTGGCGAGCAGTACTTC
CASSSGGGGEQYF
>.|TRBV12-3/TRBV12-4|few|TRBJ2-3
TGTGCCAGCAGTCCGGAAGGGGGACTCAGCACAGATACGCAGTATTTT
CASSPEGGLSTDTQYF
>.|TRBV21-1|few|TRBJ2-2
TGTGCCAGCAGCCTCCGGGACTGGCTGAACACCGGGGAGCTGTTTTTT
CASSLRDWLNTGELFF
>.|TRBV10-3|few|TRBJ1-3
TGTGCCATCGGCCGGTTCGGAAACACCATATATTTT
CAIGRFGNTIYF
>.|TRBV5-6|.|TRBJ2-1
TGTGCCAGCAGCTTGGCCCCAGTCTCCGGGAATGAGCAGTTCTTC
CASSLAPVSGNEQFF
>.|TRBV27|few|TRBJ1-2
TGTGCCAGCAGGGGAACGGGAGGGTCACGGGGCTACACCTTC
CASRGTGGSRGYTF
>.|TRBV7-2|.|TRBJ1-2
TGTGCCAGCAGCTTATATGACTCTAGAGGATACACCTTC
CASSLYDSRGYTF
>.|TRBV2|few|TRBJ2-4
TGTGCCAGCAGTGAGTCAATCGGGTTTTCGGCTTACTTC
CASSESIGFSAYF
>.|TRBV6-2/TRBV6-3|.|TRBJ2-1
TGTGCCAGCAGTTCTCCTTACAATGAGCGGTTCTTC
CASSSPYNERFF
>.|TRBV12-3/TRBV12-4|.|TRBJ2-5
TGTGCCAGCAGTTTACCCCGGGACTGGGGCGGAGGGACCCAGTACTTC
CASSLPRDWGGGTQYF
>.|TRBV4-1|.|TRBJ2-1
TGCGCCAGCAGCCAAGATTGGAGACAGTCCTACAATGAGCAGTTCTTC
CASSQDWRQSYNEQFF
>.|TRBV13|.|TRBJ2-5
TGTGCCAGCAGCTTAGGGCCCCATCGAGAGACCCAGTACTTC
CASSLGPHRETQYF
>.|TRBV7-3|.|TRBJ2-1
TGTGCCAGCAGCTTAACGCCTGACAATGAGCAGTTCTTC
CASSLTPDNEQFF
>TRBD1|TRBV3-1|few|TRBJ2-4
TGTGCCAGCAGCCAAGGGACAGGCAAAAACATTCAGTACTTC
CASSQGTGKNIQYF
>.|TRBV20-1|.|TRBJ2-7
TGCAGTGCTAGACTGGACAACTACGAGCAGTACTTC
CSARLDNYEQYF
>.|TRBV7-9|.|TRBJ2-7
TGTGCCAGCAGCTCAACCCGGGCAGGGGCCTACGAGCAGTACTTC
CASSSTRAGAYEQYF
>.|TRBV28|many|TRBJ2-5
TGTGCCAGCAGCCCAGGGGTCATCCAGGAGACCCAGTACTTC
CASSPGVIQETQYF
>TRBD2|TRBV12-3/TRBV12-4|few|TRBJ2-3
TGTGCCAGCAGTTTTGCAGCGGGGGCCACAGATACGCAGTATTTT
CASSFAAGATDTQYF
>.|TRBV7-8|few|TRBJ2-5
TGTGCCAGCAGCTGGGACATCGAGACCCAGTACTTC
CASSWDIETQYF
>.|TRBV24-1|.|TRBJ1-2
TGTGCCACCAGTGATTCTAACTATGGCTACACCTTC
CATSDSNYGYTF
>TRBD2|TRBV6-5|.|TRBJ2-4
TGTGCCAGCAGTTACCTTAAGGTCGGGGGGGCTGGAAACATTCAGTACTTC
CASSYLKVGGAGNIQYF
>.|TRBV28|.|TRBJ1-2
TGTGCCAGCAGTTTGGCAGGGACCCGGGAAGACTACACCTTC
CASSLAGTREDYTF
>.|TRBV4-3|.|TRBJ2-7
TGCGCCAGCAGCCAGGCCCGGAGGGCCGACGAGCAGTACTTC
CASSQARRADEQYF
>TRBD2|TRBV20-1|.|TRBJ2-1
TGCAGTGCCAGAGATCTAGCGGGAAGCTCCTACAATGAGCAGCTCTTC
CSARDLAGSSYNEQLF
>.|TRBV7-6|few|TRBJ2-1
TGTGCCAGCAGCTTAGGAGGCTTCTTGGACAATGAGCAGTTCTTC
CASSLGGFLDNEQFF
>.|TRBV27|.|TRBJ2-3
TGTGCCAGCAGTTTAACACCCCTGGGTACAGATACGCAGTATTTT
CASSLTPLGTDTQYF
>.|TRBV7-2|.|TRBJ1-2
TGTGCCAGCAGCTTAGAACAACAGTTAAACCATGGCTACACCTTC
CASSLEQQLNHGYTF
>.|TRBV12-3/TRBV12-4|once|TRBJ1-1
TGTGCCAGCAGTTTAGCGCGTCGGGACGCTGAAGCTTTCTTT
CASSLARRDAEAFF
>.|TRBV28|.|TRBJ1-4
TGTGCCACCCTCTTGCAGGTGGGGGAAAAACTGTTTTTT
CATLLQVGEKLFF
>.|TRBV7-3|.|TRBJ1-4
TGTGCCAGCAGCTTAAGTTCCGGGCAAACAAAGGGGGGGGAAAAACTGTTTTTT
CASSLSSGQTKGGEKLFF
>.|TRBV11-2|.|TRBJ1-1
TGTGCCAGCAGCTTATCAAGGGCACGTGTAAAGGGTGCTGAAGCTTTCTTT
CASSLSRARVKGAEAFF
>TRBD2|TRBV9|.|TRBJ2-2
TGTGCCAGCAGCGTAGCGGGTAGCGGGGACACGAACACCGGGGAGCTGTTTTTT
CASSVAGSGDTNTGELFF
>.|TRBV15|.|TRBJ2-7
TGTGCCACCAGCAGAGATCGAGCAAGCGAGCAGTACTTC
CATSRDRASEQYF
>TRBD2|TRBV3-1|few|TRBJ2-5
TGTGCCAGCAGCCAACGAGCGGGGGAAGAGACCCAGTACTTC
CASSQRAGEETQYF
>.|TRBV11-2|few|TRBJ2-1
TGTGCCAGCAGCCCCGGGGACCAATACAATGAGCAGTTCTTC
CASSPGDQYNEQFF
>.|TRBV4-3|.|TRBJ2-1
TGCGCCAGCAGCCAAGATCGCGAACAGAACTACAATGAGCAGTTCTTC
CASSQDREQNYNEQFF
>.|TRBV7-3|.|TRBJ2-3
TGTGCCAGCAGCCCCCAAGCGGATCCTAGCACAGATACGCAGTATTTT
CASSPQADPSTDTQYF
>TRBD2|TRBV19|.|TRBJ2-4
TGTGCCAGTAGTATAGATTCCGGGGGGGCTTGGAACATTCAGTACTTC
CASSIDSGGAWNIQYF
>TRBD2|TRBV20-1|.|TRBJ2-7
TGCAGTGCTAGCGCGGGAGGCCCTGACGAGCAGTACTTC
CSASAGGPDEQYF
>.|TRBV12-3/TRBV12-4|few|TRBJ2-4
TGTGCCAGCAGTTTACGCGAGGGCATTCAGTACTTC
CASSLREGIQYF
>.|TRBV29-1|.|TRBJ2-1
TGCAGCGGCGGGACAGCTAGAGATGAGCAGTTCTTC
CSGGTARDEQFF